These 32 T cell receptor beta chains were sequenced from one sample in a study of control samples from healthy donors and cancer patients (TCRdb year 2020). Library creation used the immunoSEQ multiplex PCR assay. TCRdb carries this immuneACCESS record with in-frame sequences only. Its versions omit some clonotypes, under half of them owing to an unresolved V gene in the studies checked, with the rest unexplained. The sample table records 55,000 to 75,000 clones; about 90% of these occur just once. The biggest ten clones account for approximately 2.1% of the sample. Sequenced material: PBMCs. The receptors here all came from a woman between 45 and 60 years old with head and neck cancer.

V gene TRBV5-1 combines with J gene TRBJ2-1, with 10 positions matching TRBD2. V gave up 3 bases and J gave up 5 bases; unmatched junction bases: 5. This CDR3 has 15 residues. Germline CDR1 reads SGHRS; CDR2 reads YFSETQ. The CDR3 loop reads CASSWRTSGNNEQFF. CDR3 nucleotides: TGCGCCAGCAGCTGGAGGACTAGCGGAAACAATGAGCAGTTCTTC.

V usage is TRBV5-1 and J usage is TRBJ1-3; a weak D match, TRBD1 (5 bases). Per germline, CDR1 SGHRS and CDR2 YFSETQ. This CDR3 is built from 21 residues. V lost 4 bases, J lost 1 base, and 30 bases lay in between. In DNA form, the CDR3 reads TGCGCCAGCAGCCCTCGCAGTGTTAATGGGGGGGTTCACTCTTCTGGAAACACCATATATTTT. Translated, it gives CASSPRSVNGGVHSSGNTIYF.

This sequence joins TRBV6-5 and TRBJ1-1; D is uncertain. V dropped 6 bases and J dropped 5 bases, with 13 bases sitting between them. Per germline, CDR1 MNHEY and CDR2 SVGAGI. CDR3 length: 13 amino acids. The CDR3: CASSPPERTEAFF. CDR3 DNA: TGTGCCAGCAGCCCACCCGAAAGGACTGAAGCTTTCTTT.

The V and J genes are TRBV20-1 and TRBJ2-7; 13 bases map to TRBD2. The CDR3 spans 16 residues. In germline, CDR1 is DFQATT, CDR2 SNEGSKA (reference sequence). V lost 3 bases and J lost 1; bases outside the gene matches: 6. CDR3 sequence reads: CSASEGLAGESYEQYF. Here the CDR3 DNA reads TGCAGTGCTAGTGAAGGACTAGCGGGGGAGTCCTACGAGCAGTACTTC.

This clone was picked up one time. Other DNA sequences in the sample encode the same CDR3. The rearrangement links TRBV29-1 to TRBJ1-1; unclear D gene. The V and J ends lost 3 bases and 3 bases respectively, with 5 bases between them. The CDR3 spans 11 residues. Germline V gene lookup returns CDR1 SQVTM and CDR2 ANQGSEA. Written as DNA, the CDR3 is TGCAGCGTTGACGGATACACTGAAGCTTTCTTT. Translation: CSVDGYTEAFF.

The CDR3 protein is CASSLAGGSSYEQYF. DNA of the CDR3: TGTGCCAGCAGCTTGGCCGGGGGGAGCTCCTACGAGCAGTACTTC. The chain is built from TRBV5-6 and TRBJ2-7; 7 bases are shared with TRBD2. Germline loops: CDR1 SGHDT, CDR2 YYEEEE. This CDR3 is 15 amino acids long. V was pared by 0 bases and J by 0 bases, with 3 bases of the junction left unmatched.

This chain links TRBV6-2 or TRBV6-3 with TRBJ2-1; perhaps TRBD2 as D (5 bases). The germline CDR1 and CDR2 sequences are MNHEY and SVGEGT. V was pared by 5 bases and J by 7 bases, with 6 bases between. The CDR3 is made up of 11 amino acids. The CDR3 protein is CASSRLNEQFF. The CDR3 nucleotides are TGTGCCAGCAGTAGACTAAATGAGCAGTTCTTC.

The V gene is TRBV10-2, the J gene TRBJ1-2, with D unclear. The ends were cut back, 0 bases at V and 4 bases at J, with 12 bases in the middle. CDR1 is WSHSY, CDR2 SAAADI, per germline. This CDR3 has 15 residues. The CDR3: CASSESGGLVYGYTF. In nucleotides, the CDR3 is TGCGCCAGCAGTGAGTCGGGCGGATTAGTCTATGGCTACACCTTC.

This rearrangement joins TRBV5-1 to TRBJ2-5, with D unresolved. The CDR3 totals 15 residues. The V gene lost 3 bases and the J gene lost 1 base, with 13 bases spanning the gap. Germline CDR1 SGHRS, CDR2 YFSETQ. This CDR3 reads CASSWKAAAQETQYF. The CDR3 DNA follows: TGCGCCAGCAGCTGGAAGGCGGCAGCCCAAGAGACCCAGTACTTC.

The chain combines TRBV4-3 with TRBJ1-4, with TRBD1 as a possible D gene (6 bases). The CDR3 spans 15 residues. The germline gives CDR1 LGHNA, CDR2 YSLEER. V lost 1 base to trimming and J lost 5 bases, with 11 bases between them. This CDR3 reads CASSQVGAGNEKLFF. The DNA for the CDR3 is TGCGCCAGCAGCCAAGTGGGGGCTGGAAATGAAAAACTGTTTTTT.

Here the CDR3 DNA reads TGTGCCCGAGGATCCTCTAGCTCCTATAATTCACCCCTCCACTTT. It codes for CARGSSSSYNSPLHF. The rearrangement links TRBV30 to TRBJ1-6; D gene unclear. Germline loops: CDR1 GTSNPN, CDR2 SVGIG (reference sequence). Trimming removed 8 bases at V and 0 bases at J, with 14 bases between. The CDR3 runs 15 residues. The full variable domain, rest sourced from reference TRBV30 and TRBJ1-6, is SQTIHQWPATLVQPVGSPLSLECTVEGTSNPNLYWYRQAAGRGLQLLFYSVGIGQISSEVPQNLSASRPQDRQFILSSKKLLLSDSGFYLCARGSSSSYNSPLHFGNGTRLTVT.

This clone was found a few times. The chain has TRBV7-9 and TRBJ1-2; no definite D call. Germline CDR1 and CDR2: SEHNR and FQNEAQ (reference sequence). V dropped 3 bases and J dropped 3 bases, with 11 bases sitting between them. CDR3 size: 14 residues. The DNA of the CDR3 is TGTGCCAGCAGCTTTAGGACGCCGGACTATGGCTACACCTTC. This sequence encodes CASSFRTPDYGYTF.

This clone was seen a single time. This chain connects TRBV28 to TRBJ2-6; 10 positions match TRBD1. Per the germline V gene, CDR1 is MDHEN and CDR2 is SYDVKM. The V and J ends lost 5 bases and 0 bases, in that order; junction bases with no gene match: 10. This CDR3 spans 19 amino acids. The CDR3 DNA follows: TGTGCCAGCAGTCCCTTCGACAGGGGGCTTTCCTCTGGGGCCAACGTCCTGACTTTC. It is translated as CASSPFDRGLSSGANVLTF.

J is TRBJ1-2 and V is TRBV4-1; D is perhaps TRBD1 (5 bases). This CDR3 is 16 amino acids long. Germline lookup yields CDR1 MGHRA and CDR2 YSYEKL. Trimming shortened V by 0 bases and J by 3 bases, and 14 bases separated the two germline ends. The CDR3 region is CASSQEGKGAYYGYTF. For the CDR3, the DNA is TGCGCCAGCAGCCAAGAAGGTAAAGGGGCGTACTATGGCTACACCTTC.

CDR3 nucleotide sequence: TGTGCCAGCAGTTTATCGAGGGGCAGCTCCTATAATTCACCCCTCCACTTT. Encoded protein: CASSLSRGSSYNSPLHF. The J gene is TRBJ1-6, the V gene TRBV27; a possible D gene is TRBD1 (5 bases). Germline CDR1 reads MNHEY; CDR2 reads SMNVEV (reference sequence). The ends were cut back, 0 bases at V and 0 bases at J, with 9 bases in the middle. This CDR3 is built from 17 residues.

This chain uses TRBV29-1 with TRBJ2-7, with 10 bases identical to TRBD1. Per the germline V gene, CDR1 is SQVTM and CDR2 is ANQGSEA. V lost 4 bases to trimming and J lost 3 bases; unmatched junction nucleotides: 15. The CDR3 is made up of 17 amino acids. This CDR3 reads CSVALGYDRGHDYEQYF. The CDR3 DNA reads TGCAGCGTTGCGTTGGGGTACGACAGGGGGCACGACTACGAGCAGTACTTC.

This chain uses TRBV28 with TRBJ1-6; TRBD1 aligns across 9 bases. The CDR3 runs 15 residues. Trimming took 1 base from V and 7 from J; bases not matched to a gene: 2. Per the germline V gene, CDR1 is MDHEN and CDR2 is SYDVKM. CDR3 amino acids: CASSLYGTGNSPLHF. The CDR3 DNA follows: TGTGCCAGCAGTTTATATGGGACAGGGAATTCACCCCTCCACTTT.

Only a few counts were recorded for this clone. The chain recombines TRBV10-2 with TRBJ1-5; D perhaps matches TRBD1 (5 bases). Germline V CDR1 and CDR2: WSHSY, SAAADI. V lost 2 bases and J 5 bases, leaving 16 bases between the germline ends. The CDR3 extends over 16 amino acids. CDR3 residues: CASSEEGRRPDQPQHF. CDR3 nucleotide sequence: TGCGCCAGCAGTGAGGAGGGACGTCGACCGGATCAGCCCCAGCATTTT.

This chain uses TRBV28 with TRBJ1-3; D remains unclear. The ends were cut back, 6 bases at V and 4 bases at J, with 16 bases in the middle. CDR1 and CDR2 from the germline V gene are MDHEN and SYDVKM. The CDR3 runs 15 residues. The CDR3 is CASRPAGVGGNTIYF. For the CDR3, the DNA is TGTGCCAGCAGGCCCGCCGGGGTAGGGGGAAACACCATATATTTT.

This clone was observed once. This rearrangement joins TRBV11-2 to TRBJ2-2; weak D call: TRBD1 (6 bases). V was clipped by 5 bases and J by 6 bases, with 13 bases between them. The CDR3 contains 14 residues. Germline CDR1 SGHAT, CDR2 FQNNGV. CDR3 protein: CASSGNRVAGELFF. As DNA, the CDR3 is TGTGCCAGCAGCGGCAACAGGGTGGCCGGGGAGCTGTTTTTT.

Details on this clone: Other DNA sequences of this sample code for an identical CDR3. The chain combines TRBV14 with TRBJ2-2; D is possibly TRBD1 (6 bases). Germline V gives CDR1 SGHDN, CDR2 FVKESK. The CDR3 runs 14 residues. Trimming pared 4 bases from V and 5 bases from J, leaving 11 bases between. CDR3 nucleotides: TGTGCCAGCAGCCCACGTACAGGGACCGGGGAGCTGTTTTTT. Translating gives CASSPRTGTGELFF.

This clone was seen only once. This chain uses TRBV5-1 with TRBJ2-5; D may be TRBD2 (6 bases). CDR3 length: 13 residues. V was cut by 4 bases and J by 6 bases, with 13 bases left in between. The V gene's germline CDR1 is SGHRS and CDR2 YFSETQ. CDR3 region: CASSPGVGKTQYF. CDR3 coding DNA: TGCGCCAGCAGCCCGGGGGTTGGGAAGACCCAGTACTTC.

The chain is built from TRBV7-3 and TRBJ2-1, with 8 bases that match TRBD1. J was trimmed by 7 bases and V by 1 base; bases with no gene match: 3. Per the germline V gene, CDR1 is SGHTA and CDR2 is FQGTGA. The CDR3 is 14 amino acids. The CDR3 here is CASSLRQGANEQFF. The DNA of the CDR3 is TGTGCCAGCAGCTTAAGGCAGGGGGCGAATGAGCAGTTCTTC.

This clone occurred once. The V and J genes are TRBV9 and TRBJ1-1; a weak D match, TRBD1 (5 bases). This CDR3 is built from 13 residues. Germline CDR1 and CDR2: SGDLS and YYNGEE. Trimming removed 2 bases at V and 2 bases at J, with 7 bases between. The CDR3 nucleotides read TGTGCCAGCAGCGTCCAGGGCAACACTGAAGCTTTCTTT. This codes for CASSVQGNTEAFF.

The genes are TRBV12-3 or TRBV12-4 and TRBJ1-1; maybe TRBD1 (6 bases). V dropped 3 bases and J dropped 7 bases, with 12 bases sitting between them. This CDR3 is 13 amino acids long. The CDR3 sequence: CASSFSRGDEAFF. DNA for the CDR3: TGTGCCAGCAGTTTCAGCAGGGGTGATGAAGCTTTCTTT.

The V and J genes are TRBV5-3 and TRBJ2-7, with no clear D. TRBV5-3 is an ORF, and what it does is uncertain. Trimming cost V 2 bases and J 2 bases, with 8 bases left between them. The CDR3 spans 13 residues. The chain's CDR3 is CARSLTCPYEQYF. In nucleotides, the CDR3 is TGTGCCAGAAGCTTAACATGTCCCTACGAGCAGTACTTC.

This clone was detected once. The chain joins TRBV4-3 to TRBJ2-3, with a tentative D call TRBD1 (6 bases). The V end was cut by 6 bases, the J end by 1 base, with 20 bases between. This CDR3 region has 17 residues. CDR1 is LGHNA and CDR2 is YSLEER in the germline V gene. Here the CDR3 reads CASSRGTPRFGTDTQYF. The CDR3 DNA is TGCGCCAGCAGTAGAGGGACACCTCGTTTCGGCACAGATACGCAGTATTTT.

The chain carries TRBV7-3 and TRBJ1-1, with D perhaps matching TRBD1 (5 bases). The V and J ends lost 5 bases and 6 bases respectively, with 19 bases between them. The CDR3 extends over 15 amino acids. CDR1 and CDR2 from the germline V gene are SGHTA and FQGTGA. CDR3 DNA sequence: TGTGCCAGCAGCCTATCCTCGGGGCCTACATCTGAAGCTTTCTTT. This translates into CASSLSSGPTSEAFF.

The sample holds a few counts of this clone. This rearrangement joins TRBV6-5 to TRBJ2-5; D unclear. This CDR3 has 15 residues. The germline gives CDR1 MNHEY, CDR2 SVGAGI. V shed 5 bases and J shed 5 bases, with 18 bases lying between them. The CDR3 loop reads CASSKRAWPLETQYF. CDR3 coding DNA: TGTGCCAGCAGTAAACGCGCATGGCCCCTCGAGACCCAGTACTTC.

The CDR3: CASSYSWTSGGSADTQYF. CDR3 DNA sequence: TGTGCCAGCAGTTACTCCTGGACTAGCGGGGGTTCTGCAGATACGCAGTATTTT. This chain links TRBV6-2 or TRBV6-3 with TRBJ2-3, with 13 bases that match TRBD2. This CDR3 comprises 18 residues. Germline lookup yields CDR1 MNHEY and CDR2 SVGEGT. Trimming cost V 0 bases and J 4 bases; bases outside gene matches: 7.

The rearrangement joins TRBV5-1 to TRBJ2-2, with TRBD1 matching over 11 bases. CDR3 length: 17 amino acids. Germline CDR1 and CDR2: SGHRS and YFSETQ. The V and J ends lost 4 bases and 2 bases, in that order; junction bases with no gene match: 7. CDR3 nucleotides: TGCGCCAGCAGCCGATGGACAGGGGGCGGAAACACCGGGGAGCTGTTTTTT. Encoded protein: CASSRWTGGGNTGELFF.

This chain joins TRBV14 and TRBJ1-4; no definite D call. Trimming took 1 base from V and 2 from J, leaving 8 bases between them. The CDR3 sequence is 15 residues long. From germline, CDR1 is SGHDN and CDR2 FVKESK. The CDR3 DNA reads TGTGCCAGCAGCCAAGTCTCGGGGACTAATGAAAAACTGTTTTTT. This sequence encodes CASSQVSGTNEKLFF.